This record looks at one T cell receptor beta chain sequence and its context. The antigen remains undetermined. This CDR3 region has 16 residues. J was trimmed by 5 bases and V by 4 bases; bases with no gene match: 10. Germline V gene lookup returns CDR1 SGHTA and CDR2 FQGTGA. This sample was taken from a study of blood T cells in healthy people across ages. It was with a sample-barcoded 5' primer and a J-beta primer mix that a second PCR of about 6 to 11 cycles was run. Each TCR beta cDNA got a 12-nucleotide random molecular identifier. TCRdb reprocessed the 5' RACE reads with MiXCR, giving one entry per CDR3 protein. The sample gives approximately 780,000 distinct CDR3 sequences, 25% to 30% of which show up once; 3% is in the top ten. General study results and limits: Naive T cell percentage and TCR beta diversity correlated strongly. Unsorted PBMCs blocked a conclusive comparison of naive and antigen-experienced cells.

In each sample, at least 6.5 million PBMCs were isolated. These same data were also listed under a study on T cells of mothers and their children.

This sequence joins TRBV7-3 and TRBJ2-1, with TRBD2 matching over 8 bases. Material: blood. This sequence was found in a boy between 10 and 17 years old in good health. The CDR3 protein is CASSSRGGGANNEQFF. The CDR3 coding sequence is TGTGCCAGCAGCTCCCGGGGGGGCGGAGCAAACAATGAGCAGTTCTTC.